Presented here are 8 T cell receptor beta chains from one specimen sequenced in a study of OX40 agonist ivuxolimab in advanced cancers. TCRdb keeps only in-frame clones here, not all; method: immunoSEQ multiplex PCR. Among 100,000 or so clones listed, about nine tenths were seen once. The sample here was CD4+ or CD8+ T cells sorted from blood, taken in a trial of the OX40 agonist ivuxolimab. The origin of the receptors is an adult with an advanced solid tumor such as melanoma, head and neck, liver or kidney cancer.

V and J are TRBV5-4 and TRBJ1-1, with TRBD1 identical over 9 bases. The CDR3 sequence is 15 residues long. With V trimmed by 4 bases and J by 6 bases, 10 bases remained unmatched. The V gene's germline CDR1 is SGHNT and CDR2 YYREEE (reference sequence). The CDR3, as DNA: TGTGCCAGCAGCCCGGGACAGGGTGGGATCTCTGAAGCTTTCTTT. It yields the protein CASSPGQGGISEAFF.

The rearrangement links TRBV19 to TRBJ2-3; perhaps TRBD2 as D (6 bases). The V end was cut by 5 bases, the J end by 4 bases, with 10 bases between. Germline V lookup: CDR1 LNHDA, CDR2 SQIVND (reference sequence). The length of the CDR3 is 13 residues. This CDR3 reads CASSETSSDTQYF. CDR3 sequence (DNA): TGTGCCAGTAGTGAGACTAGTTCAGATACGCAGTATTTT. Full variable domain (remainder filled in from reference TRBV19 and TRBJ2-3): DGGITQSPKYLFRKEGQNVTLSCEQNLNHDAMYWYRQDPGQGLRLIYYSQIVNDFQKGDIAEGYSVSREKKESFPLTVTSAQKNPTAFYLCASSETSSDTQYFGPGTRLTVL.

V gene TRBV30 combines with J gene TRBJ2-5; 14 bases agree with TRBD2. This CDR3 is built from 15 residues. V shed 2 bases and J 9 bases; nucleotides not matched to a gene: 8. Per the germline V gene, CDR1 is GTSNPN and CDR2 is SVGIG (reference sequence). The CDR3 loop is CAWSPRTSGRFSQYF. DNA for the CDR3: TGTGCCTGGAGTCCTCGGACTAGCGGGAGGTTTTCCCAGTACTTC.

CDR3 sequence (DNA): TGTGCCAGCAGCCTTCGGACAGGGAACACTGAAGCTTTCTTT. Amino acids: CASSLRTGNTEAFF. This chain uses TRBV11-3 with TRBJ1-1; 7 bases fit TRBD1. The CDR3 length is 14 residues. Germline V CDR1 and CDR2: SGHNT, YENEEA. V lost 5 bases to trimming and J lost 1 base; unmatched junction nucleotides: 4.

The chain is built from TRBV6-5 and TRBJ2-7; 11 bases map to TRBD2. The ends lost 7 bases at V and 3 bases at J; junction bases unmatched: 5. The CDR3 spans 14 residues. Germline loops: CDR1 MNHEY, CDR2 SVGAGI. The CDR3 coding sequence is TGTGCCAGCACGTCTAGCGGGAGGAACTACGAGCAGTACTTC. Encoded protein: CASTSSGRNYEQYF.

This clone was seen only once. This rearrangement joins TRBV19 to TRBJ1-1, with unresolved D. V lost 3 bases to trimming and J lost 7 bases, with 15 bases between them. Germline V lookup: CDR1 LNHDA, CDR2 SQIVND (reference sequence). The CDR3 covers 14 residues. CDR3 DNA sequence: TGTGCCAGTAGTATGAGGGCGAGAAACGGTGAAGCTTTCTTT. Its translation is CASSMRARNGEAFF.

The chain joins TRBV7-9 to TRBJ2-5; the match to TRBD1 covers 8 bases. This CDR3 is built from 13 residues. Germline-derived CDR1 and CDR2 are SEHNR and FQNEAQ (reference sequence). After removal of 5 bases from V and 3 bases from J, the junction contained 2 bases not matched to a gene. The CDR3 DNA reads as TGTGCCAGCAGCGACAGGGGCGAAGAGACCCAGTACTTC. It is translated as CASSDRGEETQYF. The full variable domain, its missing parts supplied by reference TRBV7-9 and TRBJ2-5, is DTGVSQNPRHKITKRGQNVTFRCDPISEHNRLYWYRQTLGQGPEFLTYFQNEAQLEKSRLLSDRFSAERPKGSFSTLEIQRTEQGDSAMYLCASSDRGEETQYFGPGTRLLVL.

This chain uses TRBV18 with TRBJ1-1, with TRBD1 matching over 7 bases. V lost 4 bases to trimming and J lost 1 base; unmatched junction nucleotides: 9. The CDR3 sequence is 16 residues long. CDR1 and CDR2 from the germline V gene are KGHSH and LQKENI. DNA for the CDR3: TGTGCCAGCTCACAACGAGGGGGCACCGGGAACACTGAAGCTTTCTTT. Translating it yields CASSQRGGTGNTEAFF.